Following are 16 T cell receptor beta chains from one sample sequenced in a study of cytomegalovirus exposure and HLA in healthy donors. This PCR relied on a set of 60 Vbeta primers and 13 Jbeta primers. Only in-frame clones appear in the TCRdb table, and some are missing; sequencing was by immunoSEQ multiplex PCR. The table records 150,000 to 250,000 clones, around four fifths of them present only once. Sequenced sample: PBMCs. These receptors all stem from a woman aged 45 to 65 in good health and CMV-seropositive.

This clone has more than one count but fewer than ten. Other DNA sequences in this sample translate to the same CDR3. The V call is TRBV28, the J call TRBJ1-5; 8 bases fit TRBD1. J gave up 5 bases and V 6 bases, and 0 bases lay outside the gene matches. The CDR3 is made up of 12 amino acids. Germline V gene sequence: CDR1 MDHEN, CDR2 SYDVKM. DNA of the CDR3: TGTGCCAGCAGGACAGGGGATCAGCCCCAGCATTTT. Protein sequence: CASRTGDQPQHF. The full variable domain, completed using reference TRBV28 and TRBJ1-5, is DVKVTQSSRYLVKRTGEKVFLECVQDMDHENMFWYRQDPGLGLRLIYFSYDVKMKEKGDIPEGYSVSREKKERFSLILESASTNQTSMYLCASRTGDQPQHFGDGTRLSIL.

This clone was detected only a few times. The V and J genes are TRBV10-3 and TRBJ2-7, with 9 bases identical to TRBD1. The CDR3 is made up of 14 amino acids. The V segment lost 6 bases and the J segment 2 bases; nucleotides outside the gene matches: 5. Germline V lookup: CDR1 ENHRY, CDR2 SYGVKD. Written as DNA, the CDR3 is TGTGCCATCAGGGGGACAGGGAATACCTACGAGCAGTACTTC. Translating gives CAIRGTGNTYEQYF.

The rearrangement uses TRBV30 and TRBJ1-3; D is unclear. Germline CDR1 GTSNPN, CDR2 SVGIG (reference sequence). V lost 5 bases and J 9 bases, leaving 20 bases between the germline ends. The CDR3 contains 14 residues. CDR3 region: CAWAGGPPWSTIYF. The CDR3 DNA is TGTGCCTGGGCGGGCGGGCCGCCTTGGAGCACCATATATTTT.

The chain employs TRBV27 and TRBJ2-5; D might be TRBD2 (5 bases). The J call is doubtful: the DNA matches TRBJ2-7 better. The CDR3 spans 14 residues. Per germline, CDR1 MNHEY and CDR2 SMNVEV (reference sequence). CDR3: CASSPTSGRGEQYF. In DNA form, the CDR3 reads TGTGCCAGCAGCCCAACGAGCGGTCGTGGCGAGCAGTACTTC.

The chain employs TRBV7-2 and TRBJ1-6, with D perhaps matching TRBD1 (5 bases). Germline V gene data show CDR1 as SGHTA and CDR2 as FQGNSA. The germline V and J ends were trimmed by 2 bases and 11 bases, with 16 bases remaining between them. CDR3 length: 15 residues. In DNA, the CDR3 is TGTGCCAGCAGCTTATTGGGGGGGATGGATCCACCCCTCCACTTT. Its protein is CASSLLGGMDPPLHF.

This rearrangement joins TRBV18 to TRBJ2-5; 7 bases map to TRBD1. From germline, CDR1 is KGHSH and CDR2 LQKENI. V dropped 2 bases and J dropped 2; count of bases not matched to a gene: 5. The CDR3 runs 15 residues. CDR3 residues: CASSPGWGQQETQYF. The CDR3, as DNA: TGTGCCAGCTCACCAGGCTGGGGACAGCAAGAGACCCAGTACTTC.

This chain's CDR3 is CASGRGNTEAFF. The CDR3, as DNA: TGTGCATCGGGTCGGGGGAACACTGAAGCTTTCTTT. V usage is TRBV6-5 and J usage is TRBJ1-1; no reliable D call. The CDR3 extends over 12 amino acids. CDR1 is MNHEY and CDR2 is SVGAGI in the germline V gene.

The rearrangement uses TRBV18 and TRBJ2-1; a possible D gene is TRBD2 (6 bases). Trimming removed 1 base from V and 3 bases from J, with 16 bases in between. This CDR3 spans 17 amino acids. Looked up from germline, CDR1 is KGHSH and CDR2 is LQKENI. CDR3: CASSPRTSSDLYNEQFF. The CDR3 DNA reads TGTGCCAGCTCACCACGCACGTCTAGCGACCTCTACAATGAGCAGTTCTTC.

V usage is TRBV7-2 and J usage is TRBJ2-5; D perhaps matches TRBD1 (6 bases). The V end lost 3 bases, the J end lost 5 bases, and 16 bases lay between the germline ends. The CDR3 totals 15 residues. CDR1 SGHTA and CDR2 FQGNSA come from the germline V gene. The CDR3 loop is CASSLRRGLGETQYF. In nucleotides, the CDR3 is TGTGCCAGCAGCTTGCGCAGGGGCTTGGGGGAGACCCAGTACTTC.

This clone was counted only a few times. The chain recombines TRBV5-8 with TRBJ1-4; D is undetermined. The CDR3 sequence is 13 residues long. Deletions cut 2 bases from V and 4 bases from J, with 6 bases between. The germline V gene has CDR1 SGHTS and CDR2 YDEGEE. The CDR3: CASSLEYNEKLFF. As DNA, the CDR3 is TGTGCCAGCAGCTTAGAGTATAATGAAAAACTGTTTTTT. The full variable domain, its missing parts supplied by reference TRBV5-8 and TRBJ1-4, is EAGVTQSPTHLIKTRGQQATLRCSPISGHTSVYWYQQALGLGLQFLLWYDEGEERNRGNFPPRFSGRQFPNYSSELNVNALELEDSALYLCASSLEYNEKLFFGSGTQLSVL.

The J gene is TRBJ1-5, the V gene TRBV6-1; no clear D gene. The CDR3 has 15 amino acids. The germline V and J ends were trimmed by 6 bases and 0 bases, with 12 bases remaining between them. CDR1 is MNHNS and CDR2 is SASEGT in the germline V gene. CDR3 bases: TGTGCCAGCAGCGTCACAGCAGATAGCAATCAGCCCCAGCATTTT. Residues: CASSVTADSNQPQHF.

V gene TRBV6-6 combines with J gene TRBJ1-1; unclear D gene. This CDR3 has 11 residues. V was shortened by 6 bases and J by 5 bases, with 7 bases between the two germline ends. CDR1 MNHNY and CDR2 SVGAGI come from the germline V gene (reference sequence). CDR3 amino acids: CASRSITEAFF. CDR3 DNA: TGTGCCAGCAGATCCATTACTGAAGCTTTCTTT.

This clone was found once. The chain couples TRBV2 to TRBJ2-5; perhaps TRBD1 as D (6 bases). The V gene lost 4 bases and the J gene lost 11 bases, with 20 bases spanning the gap. Germline CDR1 reads SNHLY; CDR2 reads FYNNEI. The CDR3 totals 14 residues. The CDR3 region is CASSGATGLGEQYF. In DNA, the CDR3 is TGTGCCAGCAGTGGGGCTACAGGGCTGGGGGAGCAGTACTTC.

The chain has TRBV4-1 and TRBJ2-7, with D perhaps matching TRBD2 (6 bases). With 4 bases removed from V and 6 bases from J, the gap between germline ends came to 19 bases. Germline CDR1 reads MGHRA; CDR2 reads YSYEKL. The CDR3 sequence is 15 residues long. In DNA form, the CDR3 reads TGCGCCAGCAGCCCCACGGCAGGGTCAGCGGGCGAGCAGTACTTC. This sequence encodes CASSPTAGSAGEQYF.

The sample holds a few counts of this clone. This chain joins TRBV7-2 and TRBJ2-1; 10 bases match TRBD2. V dropped 3 bases and J dropped 4; count of bases not matched to a gene: 6. This CDR3 is built from 16 residues. Germline lookup yields CDR1 SGHTA and CDR2 FQGNSA. The DNA for the CDR3 is TGTGCCAGCAGCTTCAGCGGGGGGGCAGGATACAATGAGCAGTTCTTC. Its translation: CASSFSGGAGYNEQFF.

The rearrangement links TRBV4-1 to TRBJ2-7, with D tentatively TRBD1 (6 bases). V was clipped by 1 base and J by 1 base, with 14 bases between them. This CDR3 region has 16 residues. CDR1 and CDR2 (germline): MGHRA, YSYEKL. The CDR3: CASSQAPSQGSYEQYF. The CDR3 region has the DNA TGCGCCAGCAGCCAAGCGCCCTCACAGGGATCCTACGAGCAGTACTTC.